The 18 T cell receptor beta chains given below trace back to one sample, sequenced in a study of CD8+CD57+ T cells in acquired aplastic anemia. Both TCR beta VDJ combination and CDR3 sequence profiling were carried out. Genomic DNA was the template for this profiling. Each CDR3 protein is one row after TCRdb ran MiXCR on the reads. The sample lists some 200,000 distinct CDR3 sequences; 40% to 55% were seen once. Previously, flow cytometry had revealed CD8+CD57+ cell expansion in the patients chosen for sequencing. Material for sequencing was sorted CD4+, CD8+, or CD8+CD57+ T cells (not recorded which) from PBMCs. The receptor set was obtained from a human donor with aplastic anemia.

The chain couples TRBV9 to TRBJ1-4; D is possibly TRBD1 (6 bases). CDR3 length: 12 amino acids. Germline CDR1 is SGDLS and CDR2 is YYNGEE. Deletions cut 5 bases from V and 12 bases from J, with 14 bases between. The CDR3 reads CASSVTGLELFF. Here the CDR3 DNA reads TGTGCCAGCAGTGTAACAGGGTTAGAACTGTTTTTT.

This rearrangement joins TRBV20-1 to TRBJ1-5; the D gene is possibly TRBD1 (5 bases). V lost 5 bases to trimming and J lost 12 bases, with 11 bases between them. Germline V gene lookup returns CDR1 DFQATT and CDR2 SNEGSKA (reference sequence). The CDR3 covers 10 residues. Here the CDR3 reads CSAYTGLQHF. The CDR3 DNA reads TGCAGTGCTTACACAGGTCTCCAGCATTTT.

This clonotype has only a few counts. A much larger clonotype is one base distant, so this may be a read error. The chain joins TRBV7-2 to TRBJ1-1, with D possibly being TRBD1 (5 bases). Germline V lookup: CDR1 SGHTA, CDR2 FQGNSA. With 1 base removed from V and 6 bases from J, the gap between germline ends came to 12 bases. This CDR3 has 14 residues. The CDR3: CASSLGGGKPEAFF. DNA of the CDR3: TGTGCCAGCAGCTTAGGGGGGGGAAAACCTGAAGCTTTCTTT.

This clonotype was counted only a few times. Given a much more abundant clone one base away, this may be a read error. It is likely a read error, because the conserved phenylalanine at the end of the CDR3 is missing. The rearrangement joins TRBV20-1 to TRBJ1-1; no clear D. Trimming pared 3 bases from V and 2 bases from J, leaving 7 bases between. Germline values: CDR1 DFQATT, CDR2 SNEGSKA (reference sequence). The CDR3 spans 12 residues. The CDR3 reads CSASVSNTEAFL. The CDR3 DNA sequence: TGCAGTGCTAGTGTCAGTAACACTGAAGCTTTCCTT.

V is TRBV6-5 and J is TRBJ2-7, with 8 positions matching TRBD1. The CDR3 extends over 14 amino acids. After removal of 5 bases from V and 1 base from J, the junction contained 4 bases not matched to a gene. CDR1 is MNHEY and CDR2 is SVGAGI in the germline V gene. CDR3 coding DNA: TGTGCCAGCAGTCTCCGGGACAGGTCCTACGAGCAGTACTTC. Translated, it gives CASSLRDRSYEQYF.

This clonotype was found many times. The rearrangement joins TRBV2 to TRBJ2-6; D is perhaps TRBD1 (6 bases). The V end lost 3 bases, the J end lost 2 bases, and 11 bases lay between the germline ends. Germline V gene lookup returns CDR1 SNHLY and CDR2 FYNNEI. The CDR3 has 16 residues. The CDR3 nucleotides read TGTGCCAGCAGTGAGTTCAGGGGCACTGGGGCCAACGTCCTGACTTTC. It encodes CASSEFRGTGANVLTF. Filled out from reference TRBV2 and TRBJ2-6, the complete variable domain reads EPEVTQTPSHQVTQMGQEVILRCVPISNHLYFYWYRQILGQKVEFLVSFYNNEISEKSEIFDDQFSVERPDGSNFTLKIRSTKLEDSAMYFCASSEFRGTGANVLTFGAGSRLTVL.

V and J are TRBV5-1 and TRBJ2-5; tentative D call: TRBD1 (5 bases). V was shortened by 0 bases and J by 1 base, with 7 bases between the two germline ends. The CDR3 runs to 14 residues. CDR1 is SGHRS, CDR2 YFSETQ, per germline. Here the CDR3 DNA reads TGCGCCAGCAGCTTGGACAGGCTCCAAGAGACCCAGTACTTC. This gives the protein CASSLDRLQETQYF.

The rearrangement uses TRBV2 and TRBJ1-1; tentative D call: TRBD1 (6 bases). Germline lookup yields CDR1 SNHLY and CDR2 FYNNEI. Trimming left V 0 bases short and J 7 bases short, with 6 bases between. CDR3 length: 12 residues. CDR3 in amino acids: CASSEATGEAFF. The CDR3 nucleotides read TGTGCCAGCAGTGAAGCGACAGGTGAAGCTTTCTTT.

The V call is TRBV10-3, the J call TRBJ1-5; D is ambiguous. Looked up from germline, CDR1 is ENHRY and CDR2 is SYGVKD. There are 13 residues in the CDR3. Trimming took off 0 bases at V and 7 bases at J, with 7 bases between the two ends. The CDR3 loop is CAISESADQPQHF. CDR3 DNA: TGTGCCATCAGTGAGTCTGCCGACCAGCCCCAGCATTTT.

The sample holds many counts of this clonotype. The genes are TRBV5-1 and TRBJ2-7; 10 nucleotides match TRBD1. With V trimmed by 4 bases and J by 1 base, 5 bases remained unmatched. Germline V gives CDR1 SGHRS, CDR2 YFSETQ. The CDR3 is 15 residues long. Written as DNA, the CDR3 is TGCGCCAGCAGCAGGGGACAGGGGAGTTCCTACGAGCAGTACTTC. Its protein is CASSRGQGSSYEQYF.

This clonotype occurred a few times. Being one base from a much bigger clone, this may be a read error. This rearrangement joins TRBV14 to TRBJ2-2, with D possibly called TRBD1 or TRBD2 (5 bases each). Germline V lookup: CDR1 SGHDN, CDR2 FVKESK. This CDR3 is built from 12 residues. The CDR3 coding sequence is TGTGCCAGCAGCCAAATCCGAGGGGCGCTGCTTTTT. Its protein product is CASSQIRGALLF.

V usage is TRBV2 and J usage is TRBJ2-5; D not certain. The J call could be wrong; TRBJ2-7 is a better fit for the DNA end. This CDR3 has 11 amino acids. Per the germline V gene, CDR1 is SNHLY and CDR2 is FYNNEI. CDR3 in amino acids: CASSGPYEQYF. The CDR3 DNA reads as TGTGCCAGCAGCGGACCTTACGAGCAGTACTTC.

The gene calls are TRBV19 and TRBJ1-1; D unclear. This CDR3 comprises 14 residues. Germline assignment: CDR1 LNHDA and CDR2 SQIVND (reference sequence). V lost 5 bases to trimming and J lost 1 base, with 11 bases between them. The CDR3 reads CASSPWTGNTEAFF. The CDR3, as DNA: TGTGCCAGTAGTCCGTGGACTGGGAACACTGAAGCTTTCTTT.

The chain is built from TRBV15 and TRBJ1-3, with D possibly being TRBD1 (6 bases). V gave up 3 bases and J gave up 3 bases, with 12 bases separating them. CDR3 length: 15 residues. In germline, CDR1 is LNHNV, CDR2 YYDKDF (reference sequence). The CDR3 here is CATSRETGIGNTIYF. The CDR3 DNA is TGTGCCACCAGCAGGGAAACAGGGATTGGAAACACCATATATTTT.

Of note for this clonotype: A junction boundary mismatches the germline segment, possibly from a read error. The CDR3 DNA reads as TGTGCCGGCAGTGCCGGGGATAGCACAGATACGCAGTATTTT. Translating gives CAGSAGDSTDTQYF. The V call is TRBV2, the J call TRBJ2-3; possibly TRBD2 for D (5 bases). This CDR3 spans 14 amino acids. The germline CDR1 and CDR2 sequences are SNHLY and FYNNEI.

This clonotype was found many times. This chain uses TRBV5-1 with TRBJ1-3; D may be TRBD1 (6 bases). The V end was cut by 1 base, the J end by 4 bases, with 18 bases between. CDR3 length: 17 residues. The germline CDR1 and CDR2 sequences are SGHRS and YFSETQ. The CDR3: CASSLHDNRVPGNTIYF. DNA of the CDR3: TGCGCCAGCAGCTTGCACGACAACAGGGTTCCAGGAAACACCATATATTTT.

The sample holds a few counts of this clonotype. The rearrangement uses TRBV6-5 and TRBJ1-4; 10 bases align to TRBD1. There are 14 residues in the CDR3. V lost 2 bases and J lost 8; bases outside the gene matches: 2. The germline gives CDR1 MNHEY, CDR2 SVGAGI. The CDR3 region is CASSYGTGVEKLFF. The CDR3 DNA is TGTGCCAGCAGTTACGGGACAGGGGTCGAAAAACTGTTTTTT.

The rearrangement joins TRBV11-2 to TRBJ2-3; D is ambiguous. The germline gives CDR1 SGHAT, CDR2 FQNNGV. The CDR3 totals 17 residues. Deletions cut 3 bases from V and 0 bases from J, with 16 bases between. CDR3 loop: CASSFPTDGYSTDTQYF. The CDR3 DNA is TGTGCCAGCAGCTTCCCAACGGACGGATATAGCACAGATACGCAGTATTTT.